The subject of this entry is one T cell receptor (beta chain). This record belongs to a study of cytomegalovirus exposure and HLA in healthy donors. CDR3 length: 15 amino acids. Looked up from germline, CDR1 is SGHTA and CDR2 is FQGNSA. Trimming left V 3 bases short and J 3 bases short, with 14 bases between. 60 Vbeta and 13 Jbeta primers were used in PCR. Assay: immunoSEQ multiplex PCR; the TCRdb copy retains only in-frame clones and omits some. The table records some 150,000 clones, 70% to 80% of them present only once. This TCR was recovered from a human donor in good health. The chain uses TRBV7-2 and TRBJ1-1; D is unclear. Sequenced: PBMCs. The CDR3 sequence: CASSLNPLPDTEAFF. The CDR3 region has the DNA TGTGCCAGCAGCTTGAACCCCCTCCCGGACACTGAAGCTTTCTTT.